This TCR beta chain comes out of a study of blood T cell repertoires in COVID-19. Across the study: The analysed material was cDNA or gDNA that came from T cells, B-cell-depleted T cells, or PBMCs.

Data came from immunoSEQ multiplex PCR; TCRdb stores just in-frame clones and leaves some out. The table records about 270,000 clones, approximately 90% of them present only once. CDR1 and CDR2 from the germline V gene are SGHRS and YFSETQ. V lost 5 bases and J 6 bases, leaving 23 bases between the germline ends. The CDR3 has 16 residues. Individuals aged roughly 18 to 95 years were recruited from around 22 US areas. Categorization into cohorts depended on clinical history that participants reported. Symptom resolution, clearance, or two negative PCRs marked the recovered donors of Cohort 3. This TCR came from a woman between 45 and 60 years old who had recovered from COVID-19. V and J are TRBV5-1 and TRBJ1-2; TRBD1 might be the D (6 bases). Material for sequencing was PBMCs or T cells enriched from blood (not recorded which). CDR3 loop: CASSNIRAGASDGYTF. In DNA, the CDR3 is TGCGCCAGCAGTAATATCCGGGCAGGGGCCTCTGATGGCTACACCTTC.